This T cell receptor beta chain derives from a study of memory CD4+ T cells and cytomegalovirus serostatus. Germline V CDR1 and CDR2: SGHVS, FQNEAQ. The junction had 6 bases not matched to a gene; V was cut back by 5 bases and J by 8 bases. This CDR3 has 13 residues. Measured with immunoSEQ multiplex PCR; TCRdb has only the in-frame clones, and not every one. The sample consists of 50,000 to 65,000 clones, over 60% of them appearing once. Single viable CD3+CD4+CD8-CD45RO+ cells were sorted as the memory CD4+ T cells. The clonotype was recovered from an adult in good health and CMV-seropositive. The chain uses TRBV7-8 and TRBJ2-1; 7 bases are a match to TRBD2. Source material: memory CD4+ T cells from blood. CDR3 DNA: TGTGCCAGCAGCCCCCGGGAGGAGGATGAGCAGTTCTTC. Protein sequence: CASSPREEDEQFF.